The entry below describes one T cell receptor beta chain. The record originates from a study of circulating and synovial CD4+ cells in juvenile arthritis. Assay: immunoSEQ multiplex PCR; the TCRdb copy retains only in-frame clones and omits some. Here the sample spans about 34,000 clones, just under 97% being singletons. V lost 2 bases and J 3 bases, leaving 10 bases between the germline ends. The CDR3 consists of 14 residues. In germline, CDR1 is MDHEN, CDR2 SYDVKM. Sequencing was performed on CD4+ T cells from blood. The chain couples TRBV28 to TRBJ1-1; no clear D. This TCR derives from a human donor with juvenile idiopathic arthritis. The CDR3 spells CASSLVGRDTEAFF. The CDR3 DNA reads TGTGCCAGCAGTTTAGTAGGGAGGGACACTGAAGCTTTCTTT.